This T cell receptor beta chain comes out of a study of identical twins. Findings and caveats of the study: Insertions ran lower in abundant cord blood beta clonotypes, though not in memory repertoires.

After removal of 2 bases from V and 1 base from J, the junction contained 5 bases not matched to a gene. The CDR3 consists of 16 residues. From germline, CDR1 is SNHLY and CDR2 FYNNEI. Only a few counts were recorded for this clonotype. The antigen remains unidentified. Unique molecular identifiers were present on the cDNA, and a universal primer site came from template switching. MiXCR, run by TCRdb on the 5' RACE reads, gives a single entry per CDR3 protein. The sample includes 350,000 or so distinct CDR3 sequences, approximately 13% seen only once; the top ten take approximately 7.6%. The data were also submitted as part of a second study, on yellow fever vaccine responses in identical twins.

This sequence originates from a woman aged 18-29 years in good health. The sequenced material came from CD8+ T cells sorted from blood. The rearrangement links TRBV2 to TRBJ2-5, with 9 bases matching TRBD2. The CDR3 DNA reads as TGTGCCAGCAGTGAATTGAGCGGGGGGTTCCAAGAGACCCAGTACTTC. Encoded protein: CASSELSGGFQETQYF.